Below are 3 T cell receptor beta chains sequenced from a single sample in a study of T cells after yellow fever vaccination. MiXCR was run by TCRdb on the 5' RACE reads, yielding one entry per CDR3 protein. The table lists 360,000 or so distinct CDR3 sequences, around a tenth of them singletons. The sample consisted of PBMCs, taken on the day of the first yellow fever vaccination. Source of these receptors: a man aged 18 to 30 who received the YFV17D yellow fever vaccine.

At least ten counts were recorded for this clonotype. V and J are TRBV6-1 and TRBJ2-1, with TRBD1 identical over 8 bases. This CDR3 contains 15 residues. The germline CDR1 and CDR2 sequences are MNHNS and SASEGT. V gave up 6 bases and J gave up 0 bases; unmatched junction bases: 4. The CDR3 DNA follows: TGTGCCAGCAGCGGACAGGGAAGCTCCTACAATGAGCAGTTCTTC. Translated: CASSGQGSSYNEQFF.

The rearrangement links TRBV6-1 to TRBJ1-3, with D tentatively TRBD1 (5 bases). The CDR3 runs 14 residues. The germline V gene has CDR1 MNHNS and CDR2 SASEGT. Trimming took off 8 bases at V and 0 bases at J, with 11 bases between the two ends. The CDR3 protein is CASQRGVSGNTIYF. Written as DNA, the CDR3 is TGTGCCAGCCAGCGGGGCGTCTCTGGAAACACCATATATTTT.

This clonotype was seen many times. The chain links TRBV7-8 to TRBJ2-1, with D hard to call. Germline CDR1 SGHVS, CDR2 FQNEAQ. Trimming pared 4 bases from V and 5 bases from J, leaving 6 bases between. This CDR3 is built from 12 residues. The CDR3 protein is CASSSFNNEQFF. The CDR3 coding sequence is TGTGCCAGCAGCTCCTTTAACAATGAGCAGTTCTTC.